The following is a T cell receptor (beta chain) sequence with its context. The antigen is not known. This record comes from a study of OX40 agonist ivuxolimab in advanced cancers. The study, taken as a whole, reports: Among some nonresponders, normalized T-cell clonal expansion was also low.

V lost 2 bases and J lost 1, with 9 bases in between. The CDR3 totals 15 residues. Per germline, CDR1 LNHDA and CDR2 SQIVND (reference sequence). Measured with immunoSEQ multiplex PCR; TCRdb has only the in-frame clones, and not every one. The data show tens of thousands of clones, approximately 90% seen once. This sample comprised CD4+ or CD8+ T cells sorted from blood, obtained in a trial of the OX40 agonist ivuxolimab. This TCR was recovered from an adult with an advanced solid tumor such as melanoma, head and neck, liver or kidney cancer. This chain connects TRBV19 to TRBJ1-5; tentatively, D is TRBD1 (5 bases). CDR3 DNA sequence: TGTGCCAGTAGTATAATTGGGGGAAGCAATCAGCCCCAGCATTTT. It is translated as CASSIIGGSNQPQHF.